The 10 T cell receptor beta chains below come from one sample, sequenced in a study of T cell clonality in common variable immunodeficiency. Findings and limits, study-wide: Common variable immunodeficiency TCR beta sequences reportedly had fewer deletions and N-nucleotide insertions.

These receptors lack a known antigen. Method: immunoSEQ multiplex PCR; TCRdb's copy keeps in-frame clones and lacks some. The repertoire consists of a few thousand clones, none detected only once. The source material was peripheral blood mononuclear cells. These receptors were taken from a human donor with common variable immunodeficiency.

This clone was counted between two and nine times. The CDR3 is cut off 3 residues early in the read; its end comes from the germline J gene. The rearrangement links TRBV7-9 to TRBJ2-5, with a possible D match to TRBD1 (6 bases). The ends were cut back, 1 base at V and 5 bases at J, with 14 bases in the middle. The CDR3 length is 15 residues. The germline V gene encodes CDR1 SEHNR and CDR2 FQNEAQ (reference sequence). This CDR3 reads CASSLEVGASETQYF. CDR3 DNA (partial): TGTGCCAGCAGCTTAGAGGTGGGGGCAAGTGAGACC.

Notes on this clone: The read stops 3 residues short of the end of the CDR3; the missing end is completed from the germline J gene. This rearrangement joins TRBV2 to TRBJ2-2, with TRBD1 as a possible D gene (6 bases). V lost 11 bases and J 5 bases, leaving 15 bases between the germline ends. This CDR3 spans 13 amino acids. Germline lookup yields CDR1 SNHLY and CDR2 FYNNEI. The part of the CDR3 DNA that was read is TGTGCCGGACAGTCTTCGAGGACCGGGGAG. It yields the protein CAGQSSRTGE. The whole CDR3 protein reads CAGQSSRTGELFF.

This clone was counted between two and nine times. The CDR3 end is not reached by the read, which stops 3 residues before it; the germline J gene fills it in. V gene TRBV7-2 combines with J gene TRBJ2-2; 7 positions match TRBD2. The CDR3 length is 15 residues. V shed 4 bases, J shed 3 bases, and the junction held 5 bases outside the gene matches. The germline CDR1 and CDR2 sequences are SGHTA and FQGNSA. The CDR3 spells CASSSTLADTGELFF. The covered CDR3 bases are TGTGCCAGCAGCTCGACCCTAGCGGACACCGGGGAG.

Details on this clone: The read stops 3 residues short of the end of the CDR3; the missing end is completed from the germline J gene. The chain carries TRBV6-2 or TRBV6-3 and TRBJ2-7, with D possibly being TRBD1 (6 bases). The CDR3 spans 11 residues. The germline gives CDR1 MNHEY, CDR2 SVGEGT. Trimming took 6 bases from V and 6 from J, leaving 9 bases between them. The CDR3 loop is CASRTGFEQYF. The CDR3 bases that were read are TGTGCCAGCAGAACAGGGTTCGAG.

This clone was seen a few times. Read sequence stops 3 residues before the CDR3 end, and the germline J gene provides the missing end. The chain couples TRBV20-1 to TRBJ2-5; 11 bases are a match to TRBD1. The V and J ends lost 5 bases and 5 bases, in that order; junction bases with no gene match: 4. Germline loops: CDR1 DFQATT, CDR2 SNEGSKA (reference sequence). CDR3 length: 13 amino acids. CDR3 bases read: TGCAGTGCTGGACAGGGGGCAGAGGAGACC. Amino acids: CSAGQGAEET. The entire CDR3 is CSAGQGAEETQYF.

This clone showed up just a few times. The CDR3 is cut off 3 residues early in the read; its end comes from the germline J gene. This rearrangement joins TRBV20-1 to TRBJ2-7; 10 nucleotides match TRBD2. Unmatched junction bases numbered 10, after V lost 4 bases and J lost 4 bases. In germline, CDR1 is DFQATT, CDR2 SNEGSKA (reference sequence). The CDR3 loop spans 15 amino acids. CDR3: CSANSLAGVEYEQYF. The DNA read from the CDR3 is TGCAGTGCTAACTCCCTAGCGGGAGTGGAGTACGAG.

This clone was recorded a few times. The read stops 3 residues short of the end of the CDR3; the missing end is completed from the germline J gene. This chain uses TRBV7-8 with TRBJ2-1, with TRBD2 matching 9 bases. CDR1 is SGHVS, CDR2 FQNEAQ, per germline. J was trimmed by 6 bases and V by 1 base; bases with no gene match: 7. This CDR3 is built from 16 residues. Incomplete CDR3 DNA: TGTGCCAGCAGCTTAGTGCGGCTAGCGGGAATCAATGAG. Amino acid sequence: CASSLVRLAGINE. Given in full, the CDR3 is CASSLVRLAGINEQFF.

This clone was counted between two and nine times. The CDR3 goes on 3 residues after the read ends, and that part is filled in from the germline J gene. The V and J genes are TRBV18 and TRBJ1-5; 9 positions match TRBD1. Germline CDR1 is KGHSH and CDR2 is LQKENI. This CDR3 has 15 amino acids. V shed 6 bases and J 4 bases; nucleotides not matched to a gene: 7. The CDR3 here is CASSTQGAWNQPQHF. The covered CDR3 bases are TGTGCCAGCTCGACACAGGGGGCTTGGAATCAGCCC.

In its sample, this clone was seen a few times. The DNA read from the CDR3 is TGTGCCAGCAGAGCCACTAGCGGGAGAACCACAGATACG. Its protein is CASRATSGRTTDT. The whole CDR3 region reads CASRATSGRTTDTQYF. V and J are TRBV19 and TRBJ2-3, with 11 bases matching TRBD2. Coverage ceases 3 residues before the CDR3 finishes, and the germline J gene fills in the end. The ends lost 9 bases at V and 2 bases at J; junction bases unmatched: 10. Looked up from germline, CDR1 is LNHDA and CDR2 is SQIVND (reference sequence). This CDR3 region has 16 residues.

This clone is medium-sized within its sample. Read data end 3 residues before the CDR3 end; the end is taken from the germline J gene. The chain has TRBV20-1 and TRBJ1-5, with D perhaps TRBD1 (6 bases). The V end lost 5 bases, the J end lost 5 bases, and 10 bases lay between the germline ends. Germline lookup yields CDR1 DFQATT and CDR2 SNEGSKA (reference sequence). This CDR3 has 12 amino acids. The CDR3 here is CSAQTGHQPQHF. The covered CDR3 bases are TGCAGTGCTCAGACAGGACATCAGCCC.